This TCR beta chain comes out of a study of T cell repertoires in cytomegalovirus infection. Across the whole study: Recently identified HLA-C-restricted CMV epitopes and well-studied HLA-B-restricted CMV epitopes were used by the study. Indications came from public TCR beta signatures; they pointed to CMV infection and to a matching HLA type.

Points on this clonotype: The antigen is undetermined.

TCRdb called the reads again in MiXCR, with one record for every CDR3 protein. This sample has 110,000 or so distinct CDR3 sequences; about 30% occur once, and the top ten carry 80% to 90%. J was trimmed by 2 bases and V by 0 bases; bases with no gene match: 4. CDR1 is SNHLY and CDR2 is FYNNEI in the germline V gene. This CDR3 is 16 amino acids long. The TCR originated in a human donor in good health (CMV status not recorded). Some clones in this sample may be carry-over from other donors' samples. The chain couples TRBV2 to TRBJ2-7; 10 bases align to TRBD1. The specimen was CD8+ T cells from cultured PBMCs, collected from culture after CMV antigen stimulation. As DNA, the CDR3 is TGTGCCAGCAGTGAAGCGAGGACAGGGGGAACCTACGAGCAGTACTTC. Encoded protein: CASSEARTGGTYEQYF.